Listed below are T cell receptor beta chains from one sample, sequenced in a study of breast tumors, draining lymph nodes, adjacent tissues. Via MiXCR, TCRdb re-called the multiplex PCR reads, giving one row per CDR3 protein. The data show tens of thousands of distinct CDR3 sequences, with roughly 39% seen just once and about 10% held by the top ten. What was sequenced was breast tumor tissue. Source of these receptors: a female donor with breast cancer. Some clones in this sample may be carry-over from other donors' samples. Both conserved end residues are part of each CDR3.

TRBJ2-5	TRBV5-5	CASSGGLAGGGPETPYF
TRBJ2-7	TRBV5-1	CASSLDPGPYEQYF
TRBJ2-5	TRBV7-3	CASSWDQGTEQF
TRBJ1-5	TRBV16	CASSSMRDQPQHF
TRBJ1-4	TRBV11-2	CASSPGLGEKLFF
TRBJ1-1	TRBV11-3	CASSVISERAEAFF
TRBJ2-7	TRBV11-2	CASSLMGTGTSYEQYF
TRBJ2-4	TRBV5-1	CASRLEGNIQYF
TRBJ1-6	TRBV20-1	CSARARAHNSPLHF
TRBJ2-7	TRBV19	CASSIGQRSYEQYF
TRBJ2-7	TRBV2	CASSKGPGGEQYF
TRBJ2-5	TRBV7-6	CASSLDRAGGAETQYF
TRBJ2-7	TRBV11-3	CASSRGVAGEREQYF